This T cell receptor (beta chain) was sequenced in a study of T cell responses to AZD1222 COVID-19 vaccine. It was second doses at about 4 or about 12 weeks that were pooled. This clone showed up just once. Its antigen is as yet unknown. Profiling relied on immunoSEQ multiplex PCR, and the TCRdb table lists in-frame clones only, not all of them. Here the sample spans some 150,000 clones, 80% to 95% being singletons. Trimming removed 8 bases from V and 4 bases from J; junction bases left unmatched: 1. The CDR3 runs 11 residues. Germline V gives CDR1 LNHDA, CDR2 SQIVND (reference sequence). Study outcomes and limitations: Reports say nearly half of spike-specific TCRs go after unmutated variant regions. The study found Spike-specific TCR breadth and depth rose after two AZD1222 doses.

Source: peripheral blood, taken 28 days after the second AZD1222 dose. This TCR derives from an adult who received the AZD1222 COVID-19 vaccine. The J gene is TRBJ1-1, the V gene TRBV19; 7 nucleotides agree with TRBD1. CDR3 amino acids: CASSGGTEAFF. The CDR3 coding sequence is TGTGCCAGTTCAGGGGGCACTGAAGCTTTCTTT.